This T cell receptor (beta chain) was sequenced in a study of blood T cell repertoires in COVID-19. The wider study: Donors in the United States, Italy and Spain gave samples during acute or convalescent COVID-19.

The protocol was immunoSEQ multiplex PCR, while the TCRdb copy is restricted to in-frame clones and leaves out a portion. The sample shows about 180,000 clones, approximately 85% of them seen only once. Participants came from around 25 US areas, aged roughly 18 to 90 years. The CDR3 consists of 15 residues. Germline V gene sequence: CDR1 MDHEN, CDR2 SYDVKM. Losses at the gene ends were 6 bases for V and 6 bases for J; bases not matched to a gene: 12. The receptor was derived from a man aged 35 to 55 who had recovered from COVID-19. This sequence joins TRBV28 and TRBJ1-2; 8 positions match TRBD1. The sample taken for sequencing was PBMCs or T cells enriched from blood (not recorded which). The CDR3 region is CASSLPGQGINGYTF. CDR3 nucleotide sequence: TGTGCCAGCAGCCTGCCCGGACAGGGAATTAATGGCTACACCTTC.